These 24 T cell receptor beta chains were all obtained from the same sample, sequenced in a study of OX40 agonist ivuxolimab in advanced cancers. Using immunoSEQ multiplex PCR, the repertoire was profiled, and TCRdb retains in-frame clones only, with some absent. The repertoire holds nearly 70,000 clones, with 70% to 90% as singletons. This sample comprised CD4+ or CD8+ T cells sorted from blood, obtained in a trial of the OX40 agonist ivuxolimab. All receptors come from an adult with an advanced solid tumor such as melanoma, head and neck, liver or kidney cancer.

Concerning this clone itself: In the same sample, other DNA sequences code for this CDR3. CDR3 DNA: TGCGCCAGCAGCTTGCCCGGTACCGAAGCTTTCTTT. The encoded protein is CASSLPGTEAFF. J is TRBJ1-1 and V is TRBV5-1; D is uncertain. Trimming removed 1 base from V and 8 bases from J, with 9 bases in between. The CDR3 totals 12 residues. Per germline, CDR1 SGHRS and CDR2 YFSETQ.

The CDR3: CASSPGQGGFYGYTF. For the CDR3, the DNA is TGCGCCAGCAGCCCGGGACAGGGAGGGTTCTATGGCTACACCTTC. J is TRBJ1-2 and V is TRBV5-1; 9 positions agree with TRBD1. This CDR3 has 15 amino acids. Germline V gene lookup returns CDR1 SGHRS and CDR2 YFSETQ. J was trimmed by 4 bases and V by 4 bases; bases with no gene match: 8.

The rearrangement uses TRBV4-2 and TRBJ1-2, with D perhaps TRBD1 (6 bases). The CDR3 spans 13 residues. The germline V gene has CDR1 LGHNA and CDR2 YNFKEQ. V lost 1 base and J 5 bases, leaving 8 bases between the germline ends. The CDR3 nucleotides read TGTGCCAGCAGCCAAGGTCAGGGGTATGGCTACACCTTC. This translates into CASSQGQGYGYTF.

This chain links TRBV7-9 with TRBJ1-3; D is unresolved. The CDR3 runs to 16 residues. Trimming removed 2 bases from V and 2 bases from J, with 13 bases in between. Looked up from germline, CDR1 is SEHNR and CDR2 is FQNEAQ (reference sequence). Written as DNA, the CDR3 is TGTGCCAGCAGCTTAATATGGAGTCGGACTGGAAACACCATATATTTT. Protein sequence: CASSLIWSRTGNTIYF.

This clone was seen only a few times. The chain joins TRBV6-6 to TRBJ1-5; D possibly corresponds to TRBD1 (6 bases). The V gene lost 11 bases and the J gene lost 6 bases, with 8 bases spanning the gap. CDR1 and CDR2 (germline): MNHNY, SVGAGI (reference sequence). This CDR3 region has 10 residues. Written as DNA, the CDR3 is TGTGCCGGGGGCTCTCAGCCCCAGCATTTT. Its protein product is CAGGSQPQHF.

The chain links TRBV5-6 to TRBJ2-7; D is possibly TRBD1 (6 bases). The CDR3 has 15 amino acids. Deletions cut 3 bases from V and 2 bases from J, with 15 bases between. Germline CDR1 is SGHDT and CDR2 is YYEEEE. Here the CDR3 reads CASSWPTGKTYEQYF. The CDR3 nucleotides read TGTGCCAGCAGCTGGCCTACAGGGAAAACCTACGAGCAGTACTTC.

This sequence joins TRBV20-1 and TRBJ2-3; unclear D gene. The CDR3 runs 11 residues. Trimming stripped 7 bases from V and 0 bases from J, with 5 bases between. The germline CDR1 and CDR2 sequences are DFQATT and SNEGSKA (reference sequence). CDR3 DNA sequence: TGCAGTGTCCAAAGCACAGATACGCAGTATTTT. Translated: CSVQSTDTQYF.

This clone was counted only a few times. The rearrangement joins TRBV14 to TRBJ1-1; D call uncertain. Trimming stripped 6 bases from V and 3 bases from J, with 11 bases between. The CDR3 loop spans 13 amino acids. Germline assignment: CDR1 SGHDN and CDR2 FVKESK. CDR3 protein: CASREQVYTEAFF. The CDR3 region has the DNA TGTGCCAGCAGGGAGCAGGTGTACACTGAAGCTTTCTTT.

The chain links TRBV5-6 to TRBJ2-6, with D unclear. V was cut by 0 bases and J by 4 bases, with 8 bases left in between. The CDR3 consists of 15 residues. Germline assignment: CDR1 SGHDT and CDR2 YYEEEE. CDR3 residues: CASSLAGGGANVLTF. CDR3 sequence (DNA): TGTGCCAGCAGCTTGGCAGGCGGAGGGGCCAACGTCCTGACTTTC. The full variable domain, rest sourced from reference TRBV5-6 and TRBJ2-6, is DAGVTQSPTHLIKTRGQQVTLRCSPKSGHDTVSWYQQALGQGPQFIFQYYEEEERQRGNFPDRFSGHQFPNYSSELNVNALLLGDSALYLCASSLAGGGANVLTFGAGSRLTVL.

The chain is built from TRBV11-1 and TRBJ1-4; D is uncertain. Germline CDR1 reads SGHAT; CDR2 reads FQDESV (reference sequence). This CDR3 has 13 amino acids. V lost 6 bases and J 3 bases, leaving 8 bases between the germline ends. The CDR3 sequence is CASREAANEKLFF. The CDR3 DNA is TGTGCCAGCAGGGAGGCAGCTAATGAAAAACTGTTTTTT. The full variable domain, with the rest looked up from reference TRBV11-1 and TRBJ1-4, is EAEVAQSPRYKITEKSQAVAFWCDPISGHATLYWYRQILGQGPELLVQFQDESVVDDSQLPKDRFSAERLKGVDSTLKIQPAELGDSAMYLCASREAANEKLFFGSGTQLSVL.

This rearrangement joins TRBV7-2 to TRBJ1-3; perhaps TRBD1 as D (6 bases). The V end lost 5 bases, the J end lost 2 bases, and 13 bases lay between the germline ends. This CDR3 has 15 amino acids. Germline lookup yields CDR1 SGHTA and CDR2 FQGNSA. The CDR3 is CASSRPPGAGNTIYF. In DNA, the CDR3 is TGTGCCAGCAGCCGTCCCCCAGGGGCTGGAAACACCATATATTTT. Complete variable domain (other parts from reference TRBV7-2 and TRBJ1-3): GAGVSQSPSNKVTEKGKDVELRCDPISGHTALYWYRQSLGQGLEFLIYFQGNSAPDKSGLPSDRFSAERTGGSVSTLTIQRTQQEDSAVYLCASSRPPGAGNTIYFGEGSWLTVV.

This sequence joins TRBV15 and TRBJ2-5; 8 nucleotides align to TRBD2. The CDR3 runs to 14 residues. V lost 2 bases to trimming and J lost 4 bases; unmatched junction nucleotides: 3. CDR1 is LNHNV, CDR2 YYDKDF, per germline (reference sequence). CDR3 sequence: CATSRSGGGETQYF. As DNA, the CDR3 is TGTGCCACCAGCAGAAGCGGGGGCGGAGAGACCCAGTACTTC.

The chain links TRBV28 to TRBJ1-2, with 8 bases identical to TRBD1. Germline CDR1 is MDHEN and CDR2 is SYDVKM. V was clipped by 4 bases and J by 2 bases; unmatched bases: 3. This CDR3 comprises 14 residues. This CDR3 is CASSSGGRNYGYTF. The CDR3 DNA is TGTGCCAGCAGTTCAGGGGGCCGGAACTATGGCTACACCTTC.

This chain connects TRBV7-2 to TRBJ2-1; no definite D call. V lost 1 base, J lost 2 bases, and 6 bases lay in between. Germline V gene lookup returns CDR1 SGHTA and CDR2 FQGNSA. The CDR3 runs 14 residues. The CDR3 loop reads CASSLGITYNEQFF. The CDR3 DNA reads as TGTGCCAGCAGCTTAGGCATAACCTACAATGAGCAGTTCTTC. Complete variable domain (other parts from reference TRBV7-2 and TRBJ2-1): GAGVSQSPSNKVTEKGKDVELRCDPISGHTALYWYRQSLGQGLEFLIYFQGNSAPDKSGLPSDRFSAERTGGSVSTLTIQRTQQEDSAVYLCASSLGITYNEQFFGPGTRLTVL.

V gene TRBV28 combines with J gene TRBJ1-5, with 9 nucleotides matching TRBD1. Germline V lookup: CDR1 MDHEN, CDR2 SYDVKM. Trimming took 4 bases from V and 3 from J; bases not matched to a gene: 4. The CDR3 extends over 15 amino acids. This CDR3 is CASSSGTGINQPQHF. DNA of the CDR3: TGTGCCAGCAGTTCCGGGACAGGGATCAATCAGCCCCAGCATTTT. Complete variable domain (other parts from reference TRBV28 and TRBJ1-5): DVKVTQSSRYLVKRTGEKVFLECVQDMDHENMFWYRQDPGLGLRLIYFSYDVKMKEKGDIPEGYSVSREKKERFSLILESASTNQTSMYLCASSSGTGINQPQHFGDGTRLSIL.

This chain links TRBV5-1 with TRBJ2-2, with TRBD1 matching over 9 bases. The CDR3 contains 15 residues. From germline, CDR1 is SGHRS and CDR2 YFSETQ. J gave up 4 bases and V 3 bases, and 4 bases lay outside the gene matches. The CDR3 bases are TGCGCCAGCAGCTCACAGGGGGCTGGCACCGGGGAGCTGTTTTTT. Residues: CASSSQGAGTGELFF. Using reference TRBV5-1 and TRBJ2-2 for the parts outside the CDR3, the full variable domain is KAGVTQTPRYLIKTRGQQVTLSCSPISGHRSVSWYQQTPGQGLQFLFEYFSETQRNKGNFPGRFSGRQFSNSRSEMNVSTLELGDSALYLCASSSQGAGTGELFFGEGSRLTVL.

The V and J genes are TRBV5-4 and TRBJ2-3; no clear D gene. Between the trimmed V and J ends, which lost 7 bases and 2 bases, there was a span of 8 bases. The CDR3 contains 12 residues. CDR1 SGHNT and CDR2 YYREEE come from the germline V gene (reference sequence). CDR3 loop: CASGRDTDTQYF. The CDR3 DNA is TGTGCCAGCGGCAGAGACACAGATACGCAGTATTTT.

The gene calls are TRBV5-1 and TRBJ2-7; 14 bases are shared with TRBD2. The germline V gene encodes CDR1 SGHRS and CDR2 YFSETQ. The CDR3 covers 15 residues. The trim removed 4 bases at V and 3 bases at J, leaving 3 bases unmatched. The CDR3 spells CASSPGTSGGYEQYF. CDR3 DNA: TGCGCCAGCAGCCCTGGGACTAGCGGGGGCTACGAGCAGTACTTC. The full variable domain, rest sourced from reference TRBV5-1 and TRBJ2-7, is KAGVTQTPRYLIKTRGQQVTLSCSPISGHRSVSWYQQTPGQGLQFLFEYFSETQRNKGNFPGRFSGRQFSNSRSEMNVSTLELGDSALYLCASSPGTSGGYEQYFGPGTRLTVT.

This clone was seen only a few times. This sequence joins TRBV2 and TRBJ2-1; 10 nucleotides match TRBD2. The CDR3 extends over 15 amino acids. Germline V gene data show CDR1 as SNHLY and CDR2 as FYNNEI. The V segment lost 3 bases and the J segment 3 bases; nucleotides outside the gene matches: 2. CDR3 nucleotide sequence: TGTGCCAGCAGTGACTGGACTAGCGGCTACAATGAGCAGTTCTTC. Translation gives CASSDWTSGYNEQFF.

V is TRBV7-2 and J is TRBJ1-4; TRBD1 might be the D (5 bases). CDR1 and CDR2 from the germline V gene are SGHTA and FQGNSA. V dropped 2 bases and J dropped 4 bases, with 23 bases sitting between them. The CDR3 runs to 19 residues. CDR3 residues: CASSLRIVRGLNINEKLFF. For the CDR3, the DNA is TGTGCCAGCAGCTTAAGGATCGTCCGGGGACTCAATATTAATGAAAAACTGTTTTTT.

A single count supports this clone. The CDR3 sequence: CASSEIRSNQPQHF. The DNA for the CDR3 is TGTGCCAGCAGTGAGATTAGGAGCAATCAGCCCCAGCATTTT. The chain combines TRBV6-1 with TRBJ1-5; no clear D gene. There are 14 residues in the CDR3. The V end was cut by 3 bases, the J end by 1 base, with 7 bases between. CDR1 is MNHNS and CDR2 is SASEGT in the germline V gene.

The chain couples TRBV7-8 to TRBJ2-7; 9 bases are shared with TRBD1. J lost 2 bases, V lost 4 bases, and 3 bases had no gene match. CDR3 length equals 14 residues. Per germline, CDR1 SGHVS and CDR2 FQNEAQ. For the CDR3, the DNA is TGTGCCAGCAGCTCCGGGACAGGGCCCTACGAGCAGTACTTC. Residues: CASSSGTGPYEQYF.

Concerning this clone: The junction departs from the called germline gene at one end, perhaps through a read error. The V and J genes are TRBV4-2 and TRBJ1-1; D unresolved. The CDR3 has 15 amino acids. Germline CDR1 LGHNA, CDR2 YNFKEQ. CDR3 region: CASSQDDNATPEAFF. The CDR3 bases are TGTGCCAGCAGCCAAGATGACAATGCCACCCCTGAGGCTTTCTTT.

The chain recombines TRBV19 with TRBJ2-3; D is perhaps TRBD2 (5 bases). Trimming pared 10 bases from V and 2 bases from J, leaving 16 bases between. Germline assignment: CDR1 LNHDA and CDR2 SQIVND (reference sequence). CDR3 length equals 14 residues. The CDR3 DNA is TGTGCCACCTCTCAAACGGGGATCACAGATACGCAGTATTTT. Protein sequence: CATSQTGITDTQYF.